This T cell receptor (beta chain) derives from a study of cytomegalovirus exposure and HLA in healthy donors. As for the study in general: Findings of an earlier analysis included roughly 120 million unique TCR beta sequences from about 180 million T cells.

V was pared by 0 bases and J by 7 bases, with 5 bases of the junction left unmatched. Per the germline V gene, CDR1 is SQVTM and CDR2 is ANQGSEA. The CDR3 contains 15 residues. It was with 60 Vbeta and 13 Jbeta primers that the PCR ran. Sequenced by immunoSEQ multiplex PCR; TCRdb stores in-frame clones only, minus some. Of roughly 190,000 clones listed, 60% to 80% are singletons. Turning to this clone: The antigen remains undetermined.

Findings of the study overall: Fewer N-insertions than the roughly 670-donor mean were reportedly shown by an Asian-associated ancestry cluster in a later analysis.

The TCR comes from a woman in her twenties or thirties in good health and CMV-seropositive. The chain has TRBV29-1 and TRBJ2-1, with 11 nucleotides matching TRBD2. Sequencing used PBMCs. DNA for the CDR3: TGCAGCGTTGAAGACCCGGGACTAGCGGAGAATGAGCAGTTCTTC. This translates into CSVEDPGLAENEQFF.